The 21 T cell receptor beta chains listed next were all sequenced from one sample in a study of cytomegalovirus exposure and HLA in healthy donors. PCR amplification relied on 60 Vbeta primers (plus 13 Jbeta primers). Sequenced by immunoSEQ multiplex PCR; TCRdb stores in-frame clones only, minus some. In the table there are fewer than 200,000 clones, roughly 70% of which are singletons. Sequencing input: PBMCs. These receptors all stem from a man in his forties in good health and CMV-seropositive.

There are a few counts of this clone. This chain links TRBV6-5 with TRBJ1-1; possibly TRBD1 for D (6 bases). CDR3 length: 12 amino acids. With 4 bases removed from V and 4 bases from J, the gap between germline ends came to 7 bases. The germline CDR1 and CDR2 sequences are MNHEY and SVGAGI. The CDR3 region has the DNA TGTGCCAGCAGTTTCAGGGGCACTGAAGCTTTCTTT. Its protein product is CASSFRGTEAFF.

The J gene is TRBJ2-3, the V gene TRBV11-2; a possible D gene is TRBD2 (5 bases). CDR1 and CDR2 (germline): SGHAT, FQNNGV. V was clipped by 6 bases and J by 3 bases, with 16 bases between them. The CDR3 length is 15 residues. In DNA form, the CDR3 reads TGTGCCAGCAGTCCTGGGCGGGTTGCAACAGATACGCAGTATTTT. Translation gives CASSPGRVATDTQYF. Full variable domain (remainder filled in from reference TRBV11-2 and TRBJ2-3): EAGVAQSPRYKIIEKRQSVAFWCNPISGHATLYWYQQILGQGPKLLIQFQNNGVVDDSQLPKDRFSAERLKGVDSTLKIQPAKLEDSAVYLCASSPGRVATDTQYFGPGTRLTVL.

The rearrangement uses TRBV12-5 and TRBJ2-5; 10 bases are shared with TRBD1. With the DNA end fitting TRBJ2-7 better, the J assignment may be wrong. The CDR3 runs to 16 residues. Looked up from germline, CDR1 is LGHNT and CDR2 is FRNRAP. The CDR3 nucleotides read TGTGCTAGTGGTTTCCGACAGGGGGCGCGGACCTACGAGCAGTACTTC. Residues: CASGFRQGARTYEQYF.

The chain combines TRBV19 with TRBJ1-5, with 10 positions matching TRBD1. Germline V lookup: CDR1 LNHDA, CDR2 SQIVND (reference sequence). The CDR3 extends over 15 amino acids. V was pared by 5 bases and J by 9 bases, with 10 bases of the junction left unmatched. As DNA, the CDR3 is TGTGCCAGTAGTTCCCTCGGGACAGGGGTCATGCCCCAGCATTTT. It is translated as CASSSLGTGVMPQHF.

The gene calls are TRBV30 and TRBJ2-5; possibly TRBD1 for D (5 bases). TRBJ2-7 explains the end of the DNA better; the J call may be wrong. Germline-derived CDR1 and CDR2 are GTSNPN and SVGIG (reference sequence). CDR3 length equals 15 residues. The CDR3 is CAWSIPRTLSYEQYF. The CDR3 DNA follows: TGTGCCTGGAGTATTCCCCGGACACTATCCTACGAGCAGTACTTC.

The chain couples TRBV7-2 to TRBJ2-7; TRBD1 matches at 7 bases. With 5 bases clipped from V and 3 bases from J, the junction kept 7 bases outside the gene matches. Germline CDR1 reads SGHTA; CDR2 reads FQGNSA. The CDR3 contains 14 residues. The CDR3 spells CASSLNPGGYEQYF. In DNA, the CDR3 is TGTGCCAGCAGCCTAAACCCAGGGGGCTACGAGCAGTACTTC.

This clone appeared a single time. The V call is TRBV5-4, the J call TRBJ2-5; 9 positions match TRBD2. The CDR3 loop spans 14 amino acids. The ends lost 2 bases at V and 5 bases at J; junction bases unmatched: 4. The germline V gene has CDR1 SGHNT and CDR2 YYREEE (reference sequence). The CDR3 is CASSFSGGSETQYF. The CDR3 nucleotides read TGTGCCAGCAGCTTTAGCGGGGGATCGGAGACCCAGTACTTC.

This clone was picked up a small number of times. This sequence joins TRBV19 and TRBJ1-6, with 10 bases matching TRBD1. V lost 5 bases and J lost 6; bases outside the gene matches: 4. This CDR3 has 15 residues. The germline V gene encodes CDR1 LNHDA and CDR2 SQIVND (reference sequence). CDR3 sequence: CASSRQGAFNSPLHF. As DNA, the CDR3 is TGTGCCAGTAGTCGACAGGGGGCTTTTAATTCACCCCTCCACTTT.

The rearrangement uses TRBV18 and TRBJ1-1, with unresolved D. The CDR3 has 13 residues. V was trimmed by 6 bases and J by 1 base, leaving 9 bases between them. Germline V lookup: CDR1 KGHSH, CDR2 LQKENI. CDR3: CASSTKENTEAFF. The CDR3, as DNA: TGTGCCAGCTCGACAAAGGAGAACACTGAAGCTTTCTTT.

The rearrangement links TRBV13 to TRBJ2-7; D ambiguous. V shed 3 bases and J shed 0 bases, with 6 bases lying between them. CDR3 length: 13 amino acids. Germline V gene lookup returns CDR1 PRHDT and CDR2 FYEKMQ (reference sequence). In DNA form, the CDR3 reads TGTGCCAGCAGCTTCTCTTTCTCCTACGAGCAGTACTTC. Amino acids: CASSFSFSYEQYF.

This clone was recorded a few times. The chain uses TRBV4-1 and TRBJ1-5, with no clear D. V was clipped by 0 bases and J by 0 bases, with 12 bases between them. The CDR3 has 17 residues. Germline assignment: CDR1 MGHRA and CDR2 YSYEKL. The CDR3 DNA reads TGCGCCAGCAGCCAAGATCAGCAGGATTATAGCAATCAGCCCCAGCATTTT. This codes for CASSQDQQDYSNQPQHF.

The chain is built from TRBV7-8 and TRBJ2-3; the match to TRBD2 covers 9 bases. The CDR3 is 18 amino acids. Losses at the gene ends were 1 base for V and 6 bases for J; bases not matched to a gene: 14. In germline, CDR1 is SGHVS, CDR2 FQNEAQ. DNA for the CDR3: TGTGCCAGCAGCTTAGTAAATTGGCTAGCGGGGTTGGGGGATACGCAGTATTTT. Protein: CASSLVNWLAGLGDTQYF.

This clone was seen ten or more times. The V gene is TRBV9, the J gene TRBJ2-5; 7 nucleotides align to TRBD1. Germline loops: CDR1 SGDLS, CDR2 YYNGEE. The CDR3 spans 15 residues. The trim removed 1 base at V and 4 bases at J, leaving 7 bases unmatched. CDR3 region: CASSVRTGRGETQYF. The CDR3 nucleotides are TGTGCCAGCAGCGTAAGGACAGGACGGGGAGAGACCCAGTACTTC.

V usage is TRBV4-2 and J usage is TRBJ2-1; D remains unclear. V lost 0 bases, J lost 1 base, and 7 bases lay in between. CDR3 length: 15 residues. Per germline, CDR1 LGHNA and CDR2 YNFKEQ. The CDR3 nucleotides are TGTGCCAGCAGCCAAGAGGCGGATTCCTACAATGAGCAGTTCTTC. It specifies CASSQEADSYNEQFF.

This sequence joins TRBV5-4 and TRBJ2-1; TRBD1 is a possible D gene (5 bases). The V and J ends lost 3 bases and 6 bases respectively, with 7 bases between them. The CDR3 totals 12 residues. CDR1 is SGHNT, CDR2 YYREEE, per germline (reference sequence). DNA of the CDR3: TGTGCCAGCAGCTCAACAGGCAATGAGCAGTTCTTC. Translating it yields CASSSTGNEQFF.

CDR3 nucleotides: TGTGCCAGCAGCAGTCTGACCGGGACAGGGGGAAGTGAGCAGTACTTC. The encoded protein is CASSSLTGTGGSEQYF. J is TRBJ2-5 and V is TRBV27; 11 bases are shared with TRBD1. The CDR3 consists of 16 residues. The trim removed 6 bases at V and 11 bases at J, leaving 17 bases unmatched. Germline CDR1 and CDR2: MNHEY and SMNVEV (reference sequence).

This chain links TRBV27 with TRBJ1-2, with D unclear. Germline V lookup: CDR1 MNHEY, CDR2 SMNVEV (reference sequence). The ends were cut back, 6 bases at V and 7 bases at J, with 15 bases in the middle. This CDR3 has 13 residues. CDR3 sequence reads: CASRPDGLFGYTF. CDR3 DNA sequence: TGTGCCAGCAGGCCCGACGGACTTTTTGGCTACACCTTC.

This clone was detected only a few times. V usage is TRBV4-1 and J usage is TRBJ1-2, with 7 bases lining up with TRBD1. There are 14 residues in the CDR3. The germline gives CDR1 MGHRA, CDR2 YSYEKL. The junction had 6 bases not matched to a gene; V was cut back by 1 base and J by 7 bases. CDR3 region: CASSQGQGLAGYTF. In DNA form, the CDR3 reads TGCGCCAGCAGCCAAGGACAGGGTCTCGCTGGCTACACCTTC.

The rearrangement uses TRBV4-1 and TRBJ2-7, with 7 bases matching TRBD2. Germline V gene sequence: CDR1 MGHRA, CDR2 YSYEKL. The CDR3 length is 15 residues. The trim removed 1 base at V and 4 bases at J, leaving 7 bases unmatched. The CDR3 sequence: CASSQVQSSGYEQYF. The CDR3 nucleotides read TGCGCCAGCAGCCAAGTTCAGTCTAGCGGATACGAGCAGTACTTC.

This clone was counted once. J is TRBJ2-7 and V is TRBV29-1, with TRBD1 as a possible D gene (6 bases). This CDR3 spans 12 amino acids. Germline CDR1 is SQVTM and CDR2 is ANQGSEA. V shed 4 bases and J shed 4 bases, with 11 bases lying between them. In nucleotides, the CDR3 is TGCAGCGTTGTCAGGGGCGGGTACGAGCAGTACTTC. Protein sequence: CSVVRGGYEQYF.

This chain links TRBV30 with TRBJ1-5; possibly TRBD1 for D (6 bases). The germline V gene encodes CDR1 GTSNPN and CDR2 SVGIG (reference sequence). The V and J ends lost 0 bases and 1 base respectively, with 10 bases between them. This CDR3 is 15 amino acids long. The CDR3 here is CAWSVGARSNQPQHF. The DNA of the CDR3 is TGTGCCTGGAGTGTGGGGGCCCGGAGCAATCAGCCCCAGCATTTT.